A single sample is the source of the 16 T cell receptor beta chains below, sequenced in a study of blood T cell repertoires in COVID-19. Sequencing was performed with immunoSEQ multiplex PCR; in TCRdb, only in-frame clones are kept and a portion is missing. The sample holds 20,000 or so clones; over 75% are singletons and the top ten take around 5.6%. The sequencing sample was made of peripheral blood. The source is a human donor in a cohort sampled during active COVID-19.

The CDR3: CASSLAGDRLEAFF. The CDR3 nucleotides are TGTGCCAGCAGTTTGGCTGGGGACAGACTTGAAGCTTTCTTT. This chain joins TRBV28 and TRBJ1-1; 7 bases line up with TRBD1. Trimming at V came to 3 bases and at J to 7 bases, leaving 8 bases not matched to a gene. The CDR3 runs 14 residues. The V gene's germline CDR1 is MDHEN and CDR2 SYDVKM.

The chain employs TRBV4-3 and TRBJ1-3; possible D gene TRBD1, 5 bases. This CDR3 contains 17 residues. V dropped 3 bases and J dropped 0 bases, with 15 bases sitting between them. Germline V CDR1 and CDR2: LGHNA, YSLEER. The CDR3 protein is CASSQGEGRHSGNTIYF. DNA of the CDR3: TGCGCCAGCAGCCAGGGGGAGGGCAGACACTCTGGAAACACCATATATTTT.

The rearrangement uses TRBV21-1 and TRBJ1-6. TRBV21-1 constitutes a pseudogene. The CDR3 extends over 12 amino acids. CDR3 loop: CASAGTNSPLHF. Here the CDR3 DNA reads TGTGCCAGCGCGGGTACGAATTCACCCCTCCACTTT.

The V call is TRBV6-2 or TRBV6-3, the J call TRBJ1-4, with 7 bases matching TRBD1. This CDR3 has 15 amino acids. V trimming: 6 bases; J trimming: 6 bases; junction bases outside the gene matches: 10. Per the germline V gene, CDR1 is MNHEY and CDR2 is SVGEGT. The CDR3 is CASSPGTADHEKLFF. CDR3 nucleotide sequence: TGTGCCAGCAGCCCAGGGACAGCGGACCATGAAAAACTGTTTTTT.

CDR3 nucleotide sequence: TGTGCCAGCAGCTCCCCGGGACAGGGATTCTACAATGAGCAGTTCTTC. Amino acid sequence: CASSSPGQGFYNEQFF. This chain links TRBV7-9 with TRBJ2-1; TRBD1 aligns across 9 bases. The CDR3 totals 16 residues. Germline CDR1 reads SEHNR; CDR2 reads FQNEAQ (reference sequence). Germline trimming cut 4 bases from V and 3 bases from J; bases unmatched to any gene: 7.

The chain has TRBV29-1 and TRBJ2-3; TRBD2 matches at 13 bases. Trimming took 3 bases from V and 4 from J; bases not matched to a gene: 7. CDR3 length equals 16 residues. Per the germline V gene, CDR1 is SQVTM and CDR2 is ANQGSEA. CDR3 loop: CSVDRRTSGSSDTQYF. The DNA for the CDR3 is TGCAGCGTTGATCGTCGGACTAGCGGGAGTTCAGATACGCAGTATTTT.

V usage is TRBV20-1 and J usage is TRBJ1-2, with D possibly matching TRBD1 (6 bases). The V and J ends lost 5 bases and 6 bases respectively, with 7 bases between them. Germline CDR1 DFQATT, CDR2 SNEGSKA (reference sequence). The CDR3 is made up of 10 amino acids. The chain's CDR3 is CSARTDGYTF. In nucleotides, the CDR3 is TGCAGTGCTCGGACAGATGGCTACACCTTC.

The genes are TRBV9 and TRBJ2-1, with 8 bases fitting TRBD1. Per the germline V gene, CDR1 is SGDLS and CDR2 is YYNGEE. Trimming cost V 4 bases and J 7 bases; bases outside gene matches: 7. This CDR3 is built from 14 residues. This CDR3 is CASSYGQGWNEQFF. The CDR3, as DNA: TGTGCCAGCAGCTATGGACAGGGTTGGAATGAGCAGTTCTTC.

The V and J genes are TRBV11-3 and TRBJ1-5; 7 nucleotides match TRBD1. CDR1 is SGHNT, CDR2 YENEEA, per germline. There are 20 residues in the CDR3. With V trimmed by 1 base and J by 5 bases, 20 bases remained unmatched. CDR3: CASSLARRDSLPLGDQPQHF. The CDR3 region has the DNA TGTGCCAGCAGCTTAGCACGTCGGGACAGCTTACCCCTGGGGGATCAGCCCCAGCATTTT.

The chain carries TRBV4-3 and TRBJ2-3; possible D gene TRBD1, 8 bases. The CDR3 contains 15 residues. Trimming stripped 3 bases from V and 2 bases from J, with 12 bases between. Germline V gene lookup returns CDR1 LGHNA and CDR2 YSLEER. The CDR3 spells CASSQDRDYTDTQYF. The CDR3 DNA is TGCGCCAGCAGCCAGGACAGGGACTACACAGATACGCAGTATTTT.

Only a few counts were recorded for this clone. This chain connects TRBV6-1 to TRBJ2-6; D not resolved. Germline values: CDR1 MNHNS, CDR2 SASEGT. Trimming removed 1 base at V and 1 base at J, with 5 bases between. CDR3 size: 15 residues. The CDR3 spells CASSEVGSGANVLTF. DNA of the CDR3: TGTGCCAGCAGTGAAGTCGGGTCTGGGGCCAACGTCCTGACTTTC.

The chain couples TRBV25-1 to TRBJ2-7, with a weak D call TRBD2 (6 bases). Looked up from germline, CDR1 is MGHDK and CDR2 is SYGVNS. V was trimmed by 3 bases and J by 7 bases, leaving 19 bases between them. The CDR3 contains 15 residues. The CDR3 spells CASSDTQDMAGEQYF. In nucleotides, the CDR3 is TGTGCCAGCAGTGACACCCAGGACATGGCGGGGGAGCAGTACTTC.

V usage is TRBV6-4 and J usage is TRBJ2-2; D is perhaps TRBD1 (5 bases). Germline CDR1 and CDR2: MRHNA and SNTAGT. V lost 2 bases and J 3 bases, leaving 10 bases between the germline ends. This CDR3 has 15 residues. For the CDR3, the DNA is TGTGCCAGCAGTGACGCAGGGTCGGACACCGGGGAGCTGTTTTTT. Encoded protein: CASSDAGSDTGELFF.

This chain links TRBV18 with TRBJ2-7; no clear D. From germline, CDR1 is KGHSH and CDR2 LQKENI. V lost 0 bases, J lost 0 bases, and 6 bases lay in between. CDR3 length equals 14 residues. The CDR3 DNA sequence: TGTGCCAGCTCACCACCTTGGAGCTCCTACGAGCAGTACTTC. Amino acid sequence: CASSPPWSSYEQYF.

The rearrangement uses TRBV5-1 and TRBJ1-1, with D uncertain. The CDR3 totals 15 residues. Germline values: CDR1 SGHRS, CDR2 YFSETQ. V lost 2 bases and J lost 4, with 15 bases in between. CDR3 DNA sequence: TGCGCCAGCAGCTTCTTGACTGGGTTGGCCACTGAAGCTTTCTTT. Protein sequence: CASSFLTGLATEAFF.

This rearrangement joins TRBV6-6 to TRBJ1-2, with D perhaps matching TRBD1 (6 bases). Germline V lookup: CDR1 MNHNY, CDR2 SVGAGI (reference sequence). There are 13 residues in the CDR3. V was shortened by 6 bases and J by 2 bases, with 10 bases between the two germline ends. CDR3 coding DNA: TGTGCCAGCAGCCACGGACAGAACTATGGCTACACCTTC. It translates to CASSHGQNYGYTF.